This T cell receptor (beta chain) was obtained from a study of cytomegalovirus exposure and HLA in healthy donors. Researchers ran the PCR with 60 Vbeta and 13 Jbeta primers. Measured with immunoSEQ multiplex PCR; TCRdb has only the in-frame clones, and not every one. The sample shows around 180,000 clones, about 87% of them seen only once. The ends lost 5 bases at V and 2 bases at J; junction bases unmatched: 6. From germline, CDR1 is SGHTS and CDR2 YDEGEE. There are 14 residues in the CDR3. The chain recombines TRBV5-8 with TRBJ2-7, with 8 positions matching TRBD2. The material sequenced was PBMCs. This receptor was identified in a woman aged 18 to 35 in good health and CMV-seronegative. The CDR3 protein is CASRISGRAYEQYF. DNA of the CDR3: TGTGCCAGCAGAATAAGCGGGAGAGCCTACGAGCAGTACTTC.